This record concerns one T cell receptor (beta chain) sequence. This entry is derived from a study of blood T cell repertoires in COVID-19. Study at large: The United States, Italy and Spain were the sources of the acute and convalescent COVID-19 samples. Sample material is recorded as cDNA or gDNA derived from T cells, B-cell-depleted T cells, or PBMCs.

This table comes from immunoSEQ multiplex PCR, and its TCRdb copy is limited to in-frame clones, with some not included. Of approximately 200,000 clones detected, under 90% appear once; the ten largest clones hold approximately 4.8%. The sequence was collected from a man aged 50-60 years with acute or convalescent COVID-19. The specimen was peripheral blood.

CDR3 sequence (DNA): TGTGCCAGTAGTATAGATCACGGGGGGCTCAACACTGAAGCTTTCTTT. Translation gives CASSIDHGGLNTEAFF. The chain employs TRBV19 and TRBJ1-1, with D possibly matching TRBD1 (6 bases). V shed 0 bases and J shed 2 bases, with 13 bases lying between them. The CDR3 loop spans 16 amino acids. Germline values: CDR1 LNHDA, CDR2 SQIVND (reference sequence).